Presented here are 26 T cell receptor beta chains from one specimen sequenced in a study of T cells in Graves' hyperthyroidism and ophthalmopathy. The investigators amplified TCR beta CDR3 regions from RNA transcripts. The HTBI set primed first-round TCR CDR3 RT-PCR. TCRdb processed the multiplex PCR reads anew with MiXCR; each CDR3 protein has one entry. In the table there are a few hundred thousand distinct CDR3 sequences, over 13% of which are singletons. Sequenced input: blood. These receptors were taken from a woman aged 18 to 35 with Graves' hyperthyroidism.

There are many counts of this clonotype. This chain joins TRBV12-3 or TRBV12-4 and TRBJ1-3; D may be TRBD1 (6 bases). Trimming pared 0 bases from V and 2 bases from J, leaving 14 bases between. This CDR3 spans 17 amino acids. In nucleotides, the CDR3 is TGTGCCAGCAGTTTAGCGCTCAGGGGCTACGCTGGAAACACCATATATTTT. This translates into CASSLALRGYAGNTIYF.

This clonotype was found many times. The chain links TRBV30 to TRBJ1-2; 8 bases are shared with TRBD1. V lost 3 bases to trimming and J lost 8 bases; unmatched junction nucleotides: 8. There are 13 residues in the CDR3. Per germline, CDR1 GTSNPN and CDR2 SVGIG (reference sequence). The CDR3 DNA sequence: TGTGCCTGGAGCTCTGGACAGGGATGGGGCTACACCTTC. The encoded protein is CAWSSGQGWGYTF. Using reference TRBV30 and TRBJ1-2 for the parts outside the CDR3, the full variable domain is SQTIHQWPATLVQPVGSPLSLECTVEGTSNPNLYWYRQAAGRGLQLLFYSVGIGQISSEVPQNLSASRPQDRQFILSSKKLLLSDSGFYLCAWSSGQGWGYTFGSGTRLTVV.

This clonotype was seen at least ten times. The chain carries TRBV27 and TRBJ1-2; perhaps TRBD1 as D (6 bases). The V and J ends lost 8 bases and 7 bases respectively, with 26 bases between them. Germline CDR1 and CDR2: MNHEY and SMNVEV (reference sequence). The CDR3 has 16 residues. The CDR3: CASGLPRHRTVSGYTF. CDR3 DNA sequence: TGTGCCAGCGGACTTCCGCGACACCGGACAGTTTCTGGCTACACCTTC.

This clonotype was picked up many times. The chain has TRBV13 and TRBJ2-7; D is unclear. This CDR3 has 15 residues. The germline V gene has CDR1 PRHDT and CDR2 FYEKMQ (reference sequence). The V end lost 5 bases, the J end lost 0 bases, and 14 bases lay between the germline ends. In DNA form, the CDR3 reads TGTGCCAGCAGCCTCGGACCGGTCAACTCCTACGAGCAGTACGTC. This gives the protein CASSLGPVNSYEQYV.

This clonotype is a singleton in its sample. V gene TRBV7-3 combines with J gene TRBJ2-1; 12 positions agree with TRBD2. The trim removed 1 base at V and 9 bases at J, leaving 4 bases unmatched. The CDR3 runs to 15 residues. Germline values: CDR1 SGHTA, CDR2 FQGTGA. In DNA form, the CDR3 reads TGTGCCAGCAGCTTAAGACTAGCGGGAGTTGGTGAGCAGTTCTTC. Translating it yields CASSLRLAGVGEQFF.

This clonotype has ten or more counts. The chain employs TRBV19 and TRBJ1-1; 10 bases agree with TRBD1. This CDR3 has 16 residues. V was pared by 8 bases and J by 4 bases, with 13 bases of the junction left unmatched. Germline V lookup: CDR1 LNHDA, CDR2 SQIVND (reference sequence). The CDR3 here is CASLGGDRGLSTEAFF. As DNA, the CDR3 is TGTGCCAGTTTAGGTGGGGACAGGGGATTGAGCACTGAAGCTTTCTTT.

In this sample, this clonotype turned up many times. The chain is built from TRBV29-1 and TRBJ2-3; a weak D match, TRBD1 (5 bases). The germline gives CDR1 SQVTM, CDR2 ANQGSEA. Trimming cost V 0 bases and J 3 bases, with 13 bases left between them. There are 15 residues in the CDR3. The CDR3 is CSVEDKWAGTDTQYF. CDR3 nucleotide sequence: TGCAGCGTTGAAGATAAATGGGCAGGGACAGATACGCAGTATTTT.

The V gene is TRBV19, the J gene TRBJ1-3, with D possibly being TRBD1 (5 bases). Per the germline V gene, CDR1 is LNHDA and CDR2 is SQIVND (reference sequence). The CDR3 contains 16 residues. V was pared by 4 bases and J by 3 bases, with 16 bases between. DNA of the CDR3: TGTGCCAGTAGTACCCCCTGGGGGGGTCGTGGAAACACCATATATTTT. Protein sequence: CASSTPWGGRGNTIYF. Combining the CDR3 with reference TRBV19 and TRBJ1-3 gives the whole variable domain DGGITQSPKYLFRKEGQNVTLSCEQNLNHDAMYWYRQDPGQGLRLIYYSQIVNDFQKGDIAEGYSVSREKKESFPLTVTSAQKNPTAFYLCASSTPWGGRGNTIYFGEGSWLTVV.

The table lists this clonotype with many counts. V is TRBV28 and J is TRBJ2-6; a possible D gene is TRBD1 (6 bases). Trimming left V 4 bases short and J 0 bases short, with 10 bases between. CDR1 MDHEN and CDR2 SYDVKM come from the germline V gene. There are 16 residues in the CDR3. The CDR3 DNA follows: TGTGCCAGCAGTTCCACAGGGACCTCTGGGGCCAACGTCCTGACTTTC. It yields the protein CASSSTGTSGANVLTF.

The chain links TRBV28 to TRBJ2-7; D not certain. The CDR3 is made up of 12 amino acids. CDR1 MDHEN and CDR2 SYDVKM come from the germline V gene. Trimming removed 3 bases from V and 5 bases from J, with 8 bases in between. CDR3 sequence: CASSLVEDEQYF. CDR3 bases: TGTGCCAGCAGTTTGGTGGAAGACGAGCAGTACTTC.

This clonotype was seen ten or more times. J is TRBJ2-1 and V is TRBV5-1; 7 bases align to TRBD2. V gave up 2 bases and J gave up 11 bases; unmatched junction bases: 7. The CDR3 consists of 13 residues. Germline CDR1 SGHRS, CDR2 YFSETQ. CDR3 nucleotides: TGCGCCAGCAGCTTAACTGAGACTAGCCAGCAGTTCTTC. Translating it yields CASSLTETSQQFF.

This clonotype was counted at least ten times. The chain links TRBV30 to TRBJ2-7, with D possibly called TRBD1 or TRBD2 (5 bases each). This CDR3 has 13 amino acids. Trimming took off 1 base at V and 2 bases at J, with 9 bases between the two ends. Per the germline V gene, CDR1 is GTSNPN and CDR2 is SVGIG (reference sequence). CDR3 nucleotides: TGTGCCTGGAGTGGGGACGGAACCTACGAGCAGTACTTC. This translates into CAWSGDGTYEQYF.

Concerning this clonotype itself: This sequence may be a read error, since a much larger clone differs from it by one base. DNA of the CDR3: TGTGCCAGTTACGGGGATGGACAGGGTTCCATCGAGCAGTACTTC. Translation: CASYGDGQGSIEQYF. The chain couples TRBV6-1 to TRBJ2-7; 8 bases agree with TRBD1. The CDR3 has 15 residues. V was pared by 9 bases and J by 6 bases, with 16 bases of the junction left unmatched. Germline V gives CDR1 MNHNS, CDR2 SASEGT.

The table lists this clonotype with many counts. The genes are TRBV2 and TRBJ2-1; 7 bases match TRBD1. V shed 5 bases and J 10 bases; nucleotides not matched to a gene: 2. The V gene's germline CDR1 is SNHLY and CDR2 FYNNEI. The CDR3 loop spans 11 amino acids. The CDR3 nucleotides are TGTGCCAGCAGTACAGGGGCCGAGCAGTTCTTC. Its translation is CASSTGAEQFF. The whole variable domain, filled in from reference TRBV2 and TRBJ2-1, reads EPEVTQTPSHQVTQMGQEVILRCVPISNHLYFYWYRQILGQKVEFLVSFYNNEISEKSEIFDDQFSVERPDGSNFTLKIRSTKLEDSAMYFCASSTGAEQFFGPGTRLTVL.

This clonotype has ten or more counts. The rearrangement joins TRBV25-1 to TRBJ2-5; D gene ambiguous. CDR3 length: 11 amino acids. Germline V lookup: CDR1 MGHDK, CDR2 SYGVNS. V lost 10 bases, J lost 5 bases, and 11 bases lay in between. CDR3 DNA: TGTGCCACGACCCGGAGTGAGACCCAGTACTTC. This sequence encodes CATTRSETQYF. Full variable domain (rest looked up from reference TRBV25-1 and TRBJ2-5): EADIYQTPRYLVIGTGKKITLECSQTMGHDKMYWYQQDPGMELHLIHYSYGVNSTEKGDLSSESTVSRIRTEHFPLTLESARPSHTSQYLCATTRSETQYFGPGTRLLVL.

The rearrangement uses TRBV6-5 and TRBJ2-1, with a weak D call TRBD1 (6 bases). V was pared by 2 bases and J by 9 bases, with 17 bases between. Per germline, CDR1 MNHEY and CDR2 SVGAGI. This CDR3 region has 15 residues. Here the CDR3 DNA reads TGTGCCAGCAGTTACGAACAGGGCAGCGATCCTGAGCAGTTCTTC. Its protein product is CASSYEQGSDPEQFF.

The V call is TRBV10-3, the J call TRBJ1-6, with unresolved D. Germline assignment: CDR1 ENHRY and CDR2 SYGVKD. V dropped 4 bases and J dropped 4 bases, with 11 bases sitting between them. The CDR3 is 15 amino acids. CDR3 DNA: TGTGCCATCAGTGCGTCAGGACCGTATAATTCACCCCTCCACTTT. Translation gives CAISASGPYNSPLHF.

The chain is built from TRBV30 and TRBJ1-5; D gene uncertain. V was pared by 3 bases and J by 5 bases, with 11 bases between. CDR1 GTSNPN and CDR2 SVGIG come from the germline V gene (reference sequence). This CDR3 has 13 residues. CDR3 DNA sequence: TGTGCCTGGAGGGGGAGGCTAGATCAGCCCCAGCATTTT. Translating it yields CAWRGRLDQPQHF.

This clonotype appeared a few times. V usage is TRBV19 and J usage is TRBJ2-1, with 8 bases matching TRBD1. Germline V CDR1 and CDR2: LNHDA, SQIVND (reference sequence). Losses at the gene ends were 7 bases for V and 0 bases for J; bases not matched to a gene: 11. CDR3 size: 17 residues. The CDR3 DNA is TGTGCCAGTAATGTTAGGCACGGGACAGGCTCCTACAATGAGCAGTTCTTC. Translating gives CASNVRHGTGSYNEQFF.

J is TRBJ2-7 and V is TRBV6-1, with 13 bases fitting TRBD2. V lost 5 bases and J lost 4; bases outside the gene matches: 5. This CDR3 region has 15 residues. CDR1 and CDR2 (germline): MNHNS, SASEGT. Here the CDR3 DNA reads TGTGCCAGCAGTTCCGGGACTAGCGGGACTTACGAGCAGTACGTC. Protein product: CASSSGTSGTYEQYV.

This clonotype was seen many times. The genes are TRBV18 and TRBJ1-1; D is possibly TRBD1 (6 bases). The CDR3 runs 15 residues. CDR1 is KGHSH and CDR2 is LQKENI in the germline V gene. V gave up 5 bases and J gave up 5 bases, with 18 bases separating them. This CDR3 reads CASSVRGGYVTEAFF. Here the CDR3 DNA reads TGTGCCAGCTCAGTGCGAGGGGGATACGTAACTGAAGCTTTCTTT.

This clonotype was detected many times. The genes are TRBV29-1 and TRBJ2-2; perhaps TRBD2 as D (5 bases). The CDR3 runs 14 residues. The V end was cut by 7 bases, the J end by 0 bases, with 12 bases between. Germline CDR1 SQVTM, CDR2 ANQGSEA. In DNA form, the CDR3 reads TGCAGCGCAGAGGGATTCACGAACACCGGGGAGCTGTTTTTT. It specifies CSAEGFTNTGELFF.

This clonotype was detected a few times. J is TRBJ2-1 and V is TRBV20-1; D uncertain. This CDR3 spans 11 amino acids. Germline V gene data show CDR1 as DFQATT and CDR2 as SNEGSKA (reference sequence). The germline V and J ends were trimmed by 3 bases and 5 bases, with 5 bases remaining between them. The CDR3 sequence is CSARFDNEQFF. CDR3 sequence (DNA): TGCAGTGCTAGGTTCGACAATGAGCAGTTCTTC.

This clonotype occurred once. This could be a read error, since a much larger clone is one nucleotide away. The chain couples TRBV3-1 to TRBJ2-7; 7 nucleotides align to TRBD2. Germline V gives CDR1 LGHDT, CDR2 YNNKEL (reference sequence). CDR3 length equals 13 residues. The DNA of the CDR3 is TGTGCCAGCAGCCCGGGTTTTTGGCGGGAGCTGTACTTC. Protein sequence: CASSPGFWRELYF.

This sequence joins TRBV2 and TRBJ1-1; 7 nucleotides align to TRBD1. V gave up 6 bases and J gave up 0 bases; unmatched junction bases: 13. CDR1 and CDR2 from the germline V gene are SNHLY and FYNNEI. The CDR3 loop spans 17 amino acids. CDR3 region: CASSPSAGQIMNTEAFF. Written as DNA, the CDR3 is TGTGCCAGCAGCCCCTCGGCGGGACAGATCATGAACACTGAAGCTTTCTTT.

Turning to this clonotype: It is likely a read error, because the conserved phenylalanine at the end of the CDR3 is missing. The chain is built from TRBV10-1 and TRBJ2-2; 7 bases map to TRBD2. CDR1 and CDR2 from the germline V gene are WNHNN and SYGVQD (reference sequence). Trimming removed 1 base from V and 2 bases from J; junction bases left unmatched: 7. CDR3 length: 17 residues. The DNA for the CDR3 is TGCGCCAGCAGTGAGTGGGATGGCGGGAGCAACACCGGGGAGCTGTTTCTT. This encodes CASSEWDGGSNTGELFL.